The next 26 T cell receptor beta chains were all read from a single sample in a study of tumor and adjacent non-tumor tissue in lung cancer. The library came from three nested PCR rounds adapted from ARM-PCR protocols. TCRdb recomputed calls from the multiplex PCR reads with MiXCR, one row per CDR3 protein. Of about 200,000 distinct CDR3 sequences listed, approximately 74% are singletons. The template was RNA from unsorted bulk tissue. The sequencing sample was made of lung tumor tissue. The receptors come from a man aged 60 to 69 with non-small cell lung cancer.

The chain recombines TRBV12-3 or TRBV12-4 with TRBJ2-5; 7 bases line up with TRBD1. The ends lost 8 bases at V and 4 bases at J; junction bases unmatched: 13. The CDR3 is made up of 15 amino acids. The CDR3 protein is CASGRQGVDSETQYF. Here the CDR3 DNA reads TGTGCCAGCGGGCGACAGGGCGTTGATTCAGAGACCCAGTACTTC.

This clonotype was detected ten times or more. The chain recombines TRBV30 with TRBJ1-2, with a weak D call TRBD1 (5 bases). Germline V lookup: CDR1 GTSNPN, CDR2 SVGIG (reference sequence). The V gene lost 0 bases and the J gene lost 4 bases, with 12 bases spanning the gap. The CDR3 contains 14 residues. The CDR3 loop reads CAWSVQGAVYGYTF. The CDR3 nucleotides are TGTGCCTGGAGTGTACAAGGGGCGGTCTATGGCTACACCTTC.

The CDR3 protein is CSGTTSGYSTGELFF. The CDR3 nucleotides read TGCAGCGGAACGACTAGCGGATATAGTACCGGGGAGCTGTTTTTT. V and J are TRBV29-1 and TRBJ2-2, with 9 bases that match TRBD2. Trimming removed 7 bases from V and 5 bases from J; junction bases left unmatched: 11. Germline V gene lookup returns CDR1 SQVTM and CDR2 ANQGSEA. This CDR3 has 15 amino acids.

Worth noting for this clonotype: The conserved phenylalanine or tryptophan is not found at the CDR3 terminus, so this likely reflects a read error. The limits of the CDR3 on the DNA are not certain, so only TCRdb's listed CDR3 is given. This sequence joins TRBV20-1 and TRBJ1-1; TRBD1, as called in the table, went unchecked against the DNA. In germline, CDR1 is DFQATT, CDR2 SNEGSKA (reference sequence). The CDR3 is 16 residues long, counting both termini. The CDR3 spells CSARDPRTALNTETFS.

This clonotype has a count of ten or more. The chain joins TRBV11-3 to TRBJ1-1; possibly TRBD1 for D (5 bases). Germline lookup yields CDR1 SGHNT and CDR2 YENEEA. V lost 2 bases to trimming and J lost 2 bases, with 9 bases between them. CDR3 length equals 14 residues. CDR3 loop: CASSLRGPNTEAFF. The CDR3 nucleotides are TGTGCCAGCAGCTTAAGGGGACCCAACACTGAAGCTTTCTTT.

Concerning this clonotype: This may come from a read error, since a much larger clone is one base off. This chain connects TRBV20-1 to TRBJ2-2, with 8 bases fitting TRBD2. This CDR3 contains 17 residues. The germline CDR1 and CDR2 sequences are DFQATT and SNEGSKA (reference sequence). CDR3 residues: CSARTQEAGGNIGELFF. The CDR3 DNA reads as TGCAGTGCTAGAACGCAAGAGGCGGGGGGCAACATCGGGGAGCTGTTTTTT.

On this clonotype: A much larger clone differs from this one at a single base, so this may be a read error. V gene TRBV29-1 combines with J gene TRBJ1-5; D call uncertain. V lost 7 bases and J 3 bases, leaving 10 bases between the germline ends. There are 12 residues in the CDR3. Germline V gene lookup returns CDR1 SQVTM and CDR2 ANQGSEA. CDR3 amino acids: CSAPCFNQPQHF. In nucleotides, the CDR3 is TGCAGCGCCCCGTGCTTCAATCAGCCCCAGCATTTT.

Of note for this clonotype: Its ends do not fully match the called genes, so a read error is possible. The genes are TRBV11-2 and TRBJ2-2; D is uncertain. CDR3 length equals 15 residues. Germline-derived CDR1 and CDR2 are SGHAT and FQNNGV. The CDR3 DNA reads as TGTGCCAGCAGCTTAGTTGTGGCGAACACCGGTGAGCTGTTTTTT. Protein sequence: CASSLVVANTGELFF.

CDR3: CSARTGAVGELFF. The DNA for the CDR3 is TGCAGTGCTAGGACAGGGGCCGTCGGGGAGCTGTTTTTT. The chain has TRBV20-1 and TRBJ2-2, with 8 positions matching TRBD1. This CDR3 comprises 13 residues. Trimming cost V 3 bases and J 7 bases; bases outside gene matches: 4. Germline CDR1 and CDR2: DFQATT and SNEGSKA (reference sequence).

To note about this clonotype: It may be a read error: a sequence one base away is much more abundant. This chain joins TRBV29-1 and TRBJ2-5; D assignment may be TRBD1 or TRBD2 (6 bases each). The CDR3 covers 14 residues. The germline V gene encodes CDR1 SQVTM and CDR2 ANQGSEA. The CDR3 sequence: CSVEPGALGETHYF. The CDR3 nucleotides are TGCAGCGTTGAGCCGGGGGCGTTAGGAGAGACCCATTACTTC.

This clonotype was seen a few times. The chain is built from TRBV5-5 and TRBJ2-1; possibly TRBD2 for D (5 bases). Germline CDR1 reads SGHKS; CDR2 reads YYEKEE (reference sequence). This CDR3 spans 17 amino acids. The V end was cut by 1 base, the J end by 6 bases, with 20 bases between. The CDR3 is CASSLSKLVGVFNEQFF. In DNA form, the CDR3 reads TGTGCCAGCAGCTTGTCGAAATTGGTCGGGGTCTTCAATGAGCAGTTCTTC.

The chain recombines TRBV20-1 with TRBJ2-1, with D unresolved. With 6 bases removed from V and 2 bases from J, the gap between germline ends came to 14 bases. The germline V gene has CDR1 DFQATT and CDR2 SNEGSKA (reference sequence). There are 14 residues in the CDR3. The CDR3 region has the DNA TGCAGTGCCCTTCGGTACCCCCCCTACAATGAGCAGTTCTTC. Its protein is CSALRYPPYNEQFF.

The V call is TRBV11-2, the J call TRBJ2-3, with D hard to call. Trimming took 10 bases from V and 5 from J, leaving 28 bases between them. The CDR3 covers 17 residues. From germline, CDR1 is SGHAT and CDR2 FQNNGV. CDR3 protein: CANGLVPPMGGGDTQYF. The DNA for the CDR3 is TGTGCCAACGGCTTAGTTCCCCCGATGGGTGGCGGAGATACGCAGTATTTT.

This clonotype showed up many times. The rearrangement links TRBV11-3 to TRBJ1-1, with no clear D. This CDR3 region has 15 residues. V lost 7 bases and J 1 base, leaving 16 bases between the germline ends. CDR1 is SGHNT and CDR2 is YENEEA in the germline V gene. This CDR3 reads CASTSPGIGNTEAFF. The CDR3 region has the DNA TGTGCCAGCACCTCTCCCGGGATTGGGAACACTGAAGCTTTCTTT.

This clonotype was recorded once. Germline is not matched at one junction end, which may reflect a read error. The chain employs TRBV11-2 and TRBJ2-1; D may correspond to TRBD1 or TRBD2 (5 bases each). Germline CDR1 reads SGHAT; CDR2 reads FQNNGV. The CDR3 sequence is 17 residues long. CDR3 in DNA: TGTGCCAGCAGCTCCTCTCCAGCTGGGGGAACCTACCATGAGCAATTCTTC. Translation gives CASSSSPAGGTYHEQFF.

Regarding this clonotype: Because it lacks the conserved phenylalanine or tryptophan at the end, this CDR3 is likely a read error. This sequence joins TRBV4-3 and TRBJ2-7; 7 bases are shared with TRBD2. The CDR3 runs 15 residues. Germline V gene lookup returns CDR1 LGHNA and CDR2 YSLEER. The CDR3, as DNA: TGCGCCAGCAGCCCCGGACTAGGAGGGTACTACGCGCAGTACTTA. Translated: CASSPGLGGYYAQYL.

Notes on this clonotype: This may come from a read error, since a much larger clone is one base off. This chain links TRBV20-1 with TRBJ2-3, with D possibly TRBD1 on 6 matching bases. Germline CDR1 reads DFQATT; CDR2 reads SNEGSKA (reference sequence). The CDR3 runs to 13 residues. Here the CDR3 reads CSTRTASTDTQYF. CDR3 coding DNA: TGCAGTACTAGGACAGCGAGCACAGATACGCAGTATTTT.

The chain employs TRBV30 and TRBJ1-5, with unresolved D. Trimming removed 3 bases from V and 9 bases from J, with 12 bases in between. This CDR3 contains 12 residues. Germline loops: CDR1 GTSNPN, CDR2 SVGIG (reference sequence). The CDR3 reads CAWSPLRGPQHF. The CDR3 nucleotides are TGTGCCTGGAGCCCCCTACGGGGGCCCCAGCATTTT.

As regards this clonotype: Lacking the conserved final phenylalanine or tryptophan, this CDR3 likely reflects a read error. The chain has TRBV20-1 and TRBJ2-3; TRBD2 aligns across 10 bases. The V gene's germline CDR1 is DFQATT and CDR2 SNEGSKA (reference sequence). V lost 7 bases to trimming and J lost 1 base; unmatched junction nucleotides: 8. CDR3 length equals 15 residues. The CDR3 spells CSVSEGLARTDTQYS. The CDR3 bases are TGCAGTGTCTCGGAGGGACTAGCGCGCACAGATACGCAGTATTCT.

The V gene is TRBV6-2 or TRBV6-3, the J gene TRBJ1-2; 9 bases agree with TRBD1. Germline V gene sequence: CDR1 MNHEY, CDR2 SVGEGT. J gave up 6 bases and V 2 bases, and 16 bases lay outside the gene matches. The CDR3 contains 18 residues. This CDR3 is CASSYPTSGTGLNHGYTF. In nucleotides, the CDR3 is TGTGCCAGCAGTTACCCGACATCTGGGACAGGGCTGAACCATGGCTACACCTTC.

As regards this clonotype: Since a much larger clone is just one base distant, this may be a read error. The chain uses TRBV29-1 and TRBJ2-7; D may be TRBD2 (6 bases). Per the germline V gene, CDR1 is SQVTM and CDR2 is ANQGSEA. V was cut by 4 bases and J by 3 bases, with 10 bases left in between. The CDR3 covers 12 residues. This CDR3 is CSVGIGGYEQYF. The CDR3 bases are TGCAGCGTTGGAATCGGGGGCTACGAGCAGTACTTC.

This clonotype has more than one count but fewer than ten. The CDR3 DNA follows: TGTGCCAGCAGCCCGTCGGCTGGGCGGGTGGAAGAGACCCAGTACTTC. Amino acid sequence: CASSPSAGRVEETQYF. The chain links TRBV5-4 to TRBJ2-5, with D possibly TRBD2 on 5 matching bases. V lost 4 bases, J lost 3 bases, and 19 bases lay in between. CDR3 length: 16 residues. Germline V gives CDR1 SGHNT, CDR2 YYREEE (reference sequence).

By share, this clonotype ranks as medium-sized. This sequence joins TRBV11-1 and TRBJ2-2, with 8 positions matching TRBD2. The CDR3 runs to 15 residues. Germline CDR1 and CDR2: SGHAT and FQDESV (reference sequence). V was pared by 5 bases and J by 6 bases, with 8 bases of the junction left unmatched. The CDR3 sequence: CASSPWASGSGELFF. In nucleotides, the CDR3 is TGTGCCAGCAGCCCTTGGGCTAGCGGGTCCGGGGAGCTGTTTTTT. The variable domain in full, completed from reference TRBV11-1 and TRBJ2-2, reads EAEVAQSPRYKITEKSQAVAFWCDPISGHATLYWYRQILGQGPELLVQFQDESVVDDSQLPKDRFSAERLKGVDSTLKIQPAELGDSAMYLCASSPWASGSGELFFGEGSRLTVL.

Notes on this clonotype: The germline gene is not matched at one end of the junction; a read error may be the cause. V and J are TRBV29-1 and TRBJ1-2, with a possible D match to TRBD1 (5 bases). This CDR3 comprises 13 residues. Germline V lookup: CDR1 SQVTM, CDR2 ANQGSEA. The CDR3 region has the DNA TGTAGCGTTAAGGGGCGAACTAACTATGGCTACACCTTC. Amino acids: CSVKGRTNYGYTF.

The V gene is TRBV28, the J gene TRBJ1-2; 9 nucleotides agree with TRBD1. The CDR3 sequence is 16 residues long. Germline V gives CDR1 MDHEN, CDR2 SYDVKM. V lost 8 bases and J lost 4; bases outside the gene matches: 14. The CDR3 region has the DNA TGTGCCAGCTGGGTGGTAGAGGGACAGGGAATCTATGGCTACACCTTC. This sequence encodes CASWVVEGQGIYGYTF.

Concerning this clonotype: A much larger clone lies one base from this, so it may be a read error. The conserved final phenylalanine or tryptophan is absent from the CDR3, which likely points to a read error. The chain uses TRBV4-1 and TRBJ2-3, with 9 bases that match TRBD1. V gave up 4 bases and J gave up 1 base; unmatched junction bases: 9. The germline gives CDR1 MGHRA, CDR2 YSYEKL. The CDR3 covers 17 residues. In nucleotides, the CDR3 is TGCGCCAGCAGCCCACCTCGGGGACAGGGAGGCACAGATACGCAGTATTTA. Protein: CASSPPRGQGGTDTQYL.